This paragraph reports one T cell receptor (beta chain). Each CDR3 protein gets one entry after TCRdb re-called the 5' RACE reads with MiXCR. The top ten hold roughly 4% of the sample, which has more than 40,000 distinct CDR3 sequences, less than 35% seen once. Germline CDR1 SGHRS, CDR2 YFSETQ. There are 18 residues in the CDR3. V lost 2 bases and J 0 bases, leaving 18 bases between the germline ends. The memory fraction was CD4+CD45RO+CD25- cells. Material: memory CD4+ T cells sorted from a lymph node. Subset defined: memory CD4+ T cells, CD4+CD45RO+CD25-. This sequence originates from a female donor with breast cancer. This chain links TRBV5-1 with TRBJ1-5; no firm D call. The CDR3 coding sequence is TGCGCCAGCAGCTTCCTAGACATCAGGCCTTGTAGCAATCAGCCCCAGCATTTT. Protein product: CASSFLDIRPCSNQPQHF.